This TCR beta chain was recovered during a study of T cell repertoires in cytomegalovirus infection. Across the whole study: Indicated by public TCR beta signatures were CMV infection and matching HLA type.

Trimming took off 5 bases at V and 2 bases at J, with 21 bases between the two ends. The CDR3 has 17 residues. CDR1 and CDR2 (germline): MGHDK, SYGVNS. The table lists this clonotype with a few counts. Its target is unknown. Via MiXCR, TCRdb re-called the reads, giving one row per CDR3 protein. The data contain roughly 860,000 distinct CDR3 sequences, approximately 29% of them singletons. The TCR sequence derives from a human donor in good health (CMV status not recorded). Some clones in this sample may be carry-over from other donors' samples. This material consisted of cultured CD8+ T cells from PBMCs, taken from culture after CMV antigen stimulation. The chain links TRBV25-1 to TRBJ1-1; tentatively, D is TRBD1 (6 bases). CDR3 loop: CASSPLTGRQANTEAFF. The CDR3 nucleotides are TGTGCCAGCAGTCCTCTTACAGGTAGACAGGCAAACACTGAAGCTTTCTTT.